Here is one T cell receptor (beta chain) with its context. Germline loops: CDR1 DFQATT, CDR2 SNEGSKA (reference sequence). V lost 3 bases to trimming and J lost 2 bases, with 16 bases between them. This CDR3 has 15 amino acids. Reverse transcription of roughly 0.5 to 1 ug RNA used random hexamers. TCRdb re-called the immunoSEQ multiplex PCR reads through MiXCR, storing one row per CDR3 protein. The sample comprises about 150,000 distinct CDR3 sequences, 95% to 96% of which are singletons, and roughly 0.15% rests with the top ten. These data belong to a study of CD8 T cells in Susac syndrome. The sample was CD8+ T cells from PBMCs. The TCR was taken from a human donor with multiple sclerosis. This chain joins TRBV20-1 and TRBJ1-2; D is uncertain. In nucleotides, the CDR3 is TGCAGTGCTAGCCCTCTCTTCAGCAGAAACTATGGCTACACCTTC. Translation gives CSASPLFSRNYGYTF.